Listed below are T cell receptor beta chains from one sample, sequenced in a study of blood T cell repertoires in COVID-19. Profiled with immunoSEQ multiplex PCR; TCRdb holds only in-frame clones, not every one. The top ten hold approximately 12% of the sample, which has under 300,000 clones, 80% to 90% seen once. Sequenced: peripheral blood. The origin of the receptors is a woman between 25 and 40 years old with COVID-19, enrolled during active disease. The conserved cysteine and the conserved F or W are not part of the CDR3 here.

j_call v_call cdr3_aa
TRBJ1-3 TRBV21-1 ASSRRGGSGNTIY
TRBJ1-6 TRBV6-5 ASNLAQANSPLH
TRBJ2-3 TRBV19 ASRGLGKDTQY
TRBJ1-4 TRBV28 ASSLGGNNEKLF
TRBJ1-1 TRBV27 ASTKGRGTEAF
TRBJ2-7 TRBV5-8 ASSFGTGGDEQY
TRBJ2-7 TRBV5-1 ASSLMGLAGATTYEQY
TRBJ2-3 TRBV18 ASSFGQGVTDTQY
TRBJ1-4 TRBV5-4 ASSLDSGSEKLF
TRBJ2-5 TRBV5-4 ASSLVGEAQY
TRBJ2-7 TRBV30 AWGLTSREQY
TRBJ1-2 TRBV9 ASSVETNYGYT
TRBJ1-5 TRBV10-2 ASTPTGNNQPQH
TRBJ1-5 TRBV7-9 ASSLDRGNQPQH
TRBJ1-1 TRBV10-3 ARSSGTAADGLNTEAF
TRBJ1-4 TRBV7-9 ASSPPPGDSEKLF
TRBJ2-1 TRBV4-1 ASSPIRGGSYNEQF
TRBJ1-2 TRBV5-1 ASRVEGDLGYT
TRBJ2-7 TRBV15 ATSSGLGRSEQY
TRBJ1-3 TRBV25-1 ASSLTGVGNTIY
TRBJ2-1 TRBV7-2 ASSLAWGSGRNEQF
TRBJ1-2 TRBV29-1 SVGVSRLNYGYT
TRBJ1-3 TRBV2 ASSGSSRSHSGNTIY
TRBJ2-3 TRBV6-4 ASSAQRGRSTDTQY
TRBJ1-4 TRBV2 ASGKTGGNEKLF
TRBJ1-2 TRBV4-1 ASSLAGGENYGYT
TRBJ2-3 TRBV29-1 SHQFRDTQY
TRBJ2-4 TRBV7-9 ASSRGNSLAKNIQY
TRBJ1-4 TRBV5-1 ASSLKITGVQSGFSEKLF
TRBJ2-1 TRBV6-2/TRBV6-3 ASSPGNEQF
TRBJ1-5 TRBV4-1 ASSQEGQAQPQH
TRBJ2-7 TRBV12-3/TRBV12-4 ASRGSGGSLL
TRBJ1-1 TRBV5-1 ASSYNRLGNTEAF
TRBJ2-7 TRBV4-1 ASSQGLAGGPPDEQY
TRBJ1-1 TRBV19 ASSMASGVEAF
TRBJ2-7 TRBV4-1 ASSQGSSGSVYEQY
TRBJ2-1 TRBV3-1/TRBV3-2 ASSHDGSNEQF
TRBJ2-3 TRBV24-1 ATADSPPEDTQY
TRBJ1-2 TRBV5-1 ASSAGQGGDYGYT
TRBJ2-1 TRBV5-5 ASSLVGRGKQF
TRBJ1-1 TRBV7-2 ASSFNRRYTEAF
TRBJ1-1 TRBV7-9 ASSLGQGYTEAF
TRBJ1-1 TRBV19 ASSSRGLNTEAF
TRBJ2-1 TRBV15 ATSRELAGNNEQF
TRBJ2-1 TRBV18 ASSPRGQPYNEQF
TRBJ2-6 TRBV5-1 ASSLEQDDSGANVLT
TRBJ1-5 TRBV7-8 ATTPTRVNNQPQH
TRBJ1-5 TRBV7-8 ASSLPSTRLGKNSNQPQH
TRBJ1-2 TRBV29-1 SVGQDRYGYT
TRBJ2-7 TRBV19 ASRGVAGGYEQY